These T cell receptor beta chains were read from a single sample in a study of cytomegalovirus exposure and HLA in healthy donors. Data came from immunoSEQ multiplex PCR; TCRdb stores just in-frame clones and leaves some out. The sample has 180,000 or so clones, roughly 79% seen once. Sequencing input: PBMCs. These receptors all come from a man aged 45 to 65 in good health and CMV-seropositive. Each CDR3 is given with its conserved first and last residue.

V	J	CDR3
TRBV4-2	TRBJ2-1	CASSQDGVAGNNEQFF
TRBV7-8	TRBJ1-3	CASSLARGLTNTIYF
TRBV11-2	TRBJ1-4	CASSLDRGGIGPLLFF
TRBV29-1	TRBJ2-4	CSVETTGGNLFGAKNIQYF
TRBV7-9	TRBJ1-4	CASSFGGAGEKLFF
TRBV5-1	TRBJ1-2	CASSLELADYTF
TRBV2	TRBJ2-5	CASSEGLAAKETQYF
TRBV6-5	TRBJ1-5	CASSPNSDLPQHF
TRBV6-1	TRBJ1-1	CASSYIAEAFF
TRBV19	TRBJ1-4	CASGLPRAGTTNEKLFF
TRBV29-1	TRBJ1-2	CSVGQVLGGGYTF
TRBV10-3	-	CATRAGGADEQYF
TRBV4-3	TRBJ1-5	CASSQYRDSNQPQHF
TRBV5-1	TRBJ2-3	CASSLQGPGDTQYF
TRBV28	TRBJ1-4	CASSVGGLIDEKLFF
TRBV13	TRBJ2-5	CASSPPLLAGDQETQYF
TRBV27	TRBJ2-2	CASRAVAGELFF
TRBV5-1	TRBJ1-2	CASSLSGSRNYGYTF
TRBV28	TRBJ1-1	CASSFRVEAFF
TRBV4-1	TRBJ1-1	CASSQDRYVQGDTEAFF
TRBV4-1	TRBJ2-5	CASSRTVGETQYF
TRBV19	TRBJ1-2	CASSSRQGANYGYTF
TRBV28	TRBJ2-5	CASSSIPPETQYF
TRBV6-1	TRBJ2-5	CASSRRGETQYF
TRBV28	TRBJ1-2	CASSLRHGYTF
TRBV27	TRBJ1-4	CASGRDRAEKLFF
TRBV5-5	TRBJ2-1	CASSLGRGEQFF
TRBV6-6	TRBJ1-1	CASSYGEGNTEAFF
TRBV4-1	TRBJ1-5	CASSRSTGSNQPQHF
TRBV28	TRBJ2-1	CASSLSRSSSYNEQFF
TRBV6-5	TRBJ2-1	CASSRGQGFNEQFF
TRBV5-5	TRBJ1-2	CASRAYREKGGYTF
TRBV7-2	-	CASSLASSGPTYEQYF
TRBV19	TRBJ2-1	CASSTPGQGWEQFF
TRBV6-5	TRBJ2-1	CASSYSPTYNEQFF
TRBV7-8	TRBJ1-5	CASSLVDNQPQHF
TRBV6-5	TRBJ2-1	CASSTTSGGFNEQFF
TRBV6-1	TRBJ1-2	CASSPDRGNYGYTF
TRBV4-2	TRBJ1-5	CASSQGTGGNQPQHF
TRBV6-5	TRBJ2-1	CASSSNAGYEQFF
TRBV5-6	TRBJ1-5	CASSLGTGDQPQHF
TRBV7-2	TRBJ1-5	CASSYSRGRNQPQHF
TRBV13	TRBJ2-3	CASSSGLAGGDTDTQYF